This T cell receptor (beta chain) was sequenced for a study of technical replicates of blood from several donors. The CDR3 contains 17 residues. Per the germline V gene, CDR1 is MDHEN and CDR2 is SYDVKM. V gave up 4 bases and J gave up 5 bases, with 21 bases separating them. The method was immunoSEQ multiplex PCR; TCRdb's version includes in-frame clones alone and lacks a portion of them. Of roughly 12,000 clones detected, around 96% appear once; the ten largest clones hold 5.5% to 7.5%. A single count supports this clone. The gene calls are TRBV28 and TRBJ1-5, with D tentatively TRBD1 (5 bases). This receptor was taken from a human donor in good health. Sequences were obtained from PBMCs. The chain's CDR3 is CASSSERRQSLYQPQHF. CDR3 coding DNA: TGTGCCAGCAGTTCCGAACGTCGACAGTCCCTATATCAGCCCCAGCATTTT.